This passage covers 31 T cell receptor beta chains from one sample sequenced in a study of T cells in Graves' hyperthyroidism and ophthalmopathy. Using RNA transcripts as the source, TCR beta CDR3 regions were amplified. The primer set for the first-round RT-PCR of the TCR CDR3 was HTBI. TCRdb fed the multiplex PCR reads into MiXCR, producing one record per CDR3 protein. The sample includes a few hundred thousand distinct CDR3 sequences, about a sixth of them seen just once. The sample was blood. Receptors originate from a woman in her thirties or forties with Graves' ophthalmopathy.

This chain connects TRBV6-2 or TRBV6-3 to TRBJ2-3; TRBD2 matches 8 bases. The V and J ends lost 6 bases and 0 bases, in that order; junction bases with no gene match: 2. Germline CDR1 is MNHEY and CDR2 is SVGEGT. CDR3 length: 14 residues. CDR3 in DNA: TGTGCCAGCAGGAGCGGGAGCAGCACAGATACGCAGTATTTT. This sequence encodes CASRSGSSTDTQYF.

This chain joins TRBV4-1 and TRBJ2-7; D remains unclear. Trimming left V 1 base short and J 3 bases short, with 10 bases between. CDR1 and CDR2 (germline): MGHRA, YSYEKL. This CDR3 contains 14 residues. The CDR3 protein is CASSQANADYEQYF. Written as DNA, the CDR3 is TGCGCCAGCAGCCAAGCCAACGCAGACTACGAGCAGTACTTC.

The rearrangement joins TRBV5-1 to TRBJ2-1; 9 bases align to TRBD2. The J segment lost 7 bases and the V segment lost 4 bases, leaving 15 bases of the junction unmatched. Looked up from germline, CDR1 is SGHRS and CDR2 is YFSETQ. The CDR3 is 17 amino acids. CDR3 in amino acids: CASSLRTGAAGGNEQFF. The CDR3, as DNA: TGCGCCAGCAGCCTACGGACAGGCGCCGCGGGGGGGAATGAGCAGTTCTTC.

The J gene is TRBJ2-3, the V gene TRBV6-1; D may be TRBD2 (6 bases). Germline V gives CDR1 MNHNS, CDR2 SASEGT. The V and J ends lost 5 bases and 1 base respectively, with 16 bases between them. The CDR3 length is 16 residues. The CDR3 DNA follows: TGTGCCAGCAGTCCCTATTCGGGAGTGGGCACAGATACGCAGTATTTT. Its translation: CASSPYSGVGTDTQYF.

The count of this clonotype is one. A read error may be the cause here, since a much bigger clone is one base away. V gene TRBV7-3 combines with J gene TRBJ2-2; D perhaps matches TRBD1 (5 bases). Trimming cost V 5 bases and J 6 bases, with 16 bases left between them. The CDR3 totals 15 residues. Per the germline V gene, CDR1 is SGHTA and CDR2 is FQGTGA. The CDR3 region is CASSPQSQTAGELFF. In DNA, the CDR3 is TGTGCCAGCAGCCCCCAGTCCCAGACAGCCGGGGAGCTGTTTTTT.

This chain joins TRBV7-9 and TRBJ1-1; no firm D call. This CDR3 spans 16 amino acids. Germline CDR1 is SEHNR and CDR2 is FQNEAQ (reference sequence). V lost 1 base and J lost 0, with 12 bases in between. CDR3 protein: CASSLGRIQMNTEAFF. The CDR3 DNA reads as TGTGCCAGCAGCTTAGGGCGGATCCAAATGAACACTGAAGCTTTCTTT.

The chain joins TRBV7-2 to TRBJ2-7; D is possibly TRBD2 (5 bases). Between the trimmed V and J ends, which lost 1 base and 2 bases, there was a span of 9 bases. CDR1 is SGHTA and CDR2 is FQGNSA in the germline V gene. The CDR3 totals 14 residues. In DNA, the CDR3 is TGTGCCAGCAGCTTAGTGAATAGCGCCTACGAGCAGTACTTC. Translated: CASSLVNSAYEQYF.

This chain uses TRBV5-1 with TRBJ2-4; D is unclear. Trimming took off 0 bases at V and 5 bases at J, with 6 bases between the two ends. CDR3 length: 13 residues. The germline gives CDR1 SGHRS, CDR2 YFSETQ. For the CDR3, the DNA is TGCGCCAGCAGCTTGGCCGGCCAAAACATTCAGTACTTC. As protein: CASSLAGQNIQYF.

The CDR3 coding sequence is TGTGCCAGCAGCCCCAGAAGAAGCGGGAGGGTTTGGGAGCAGTACTTC. It specifies CASSPRRSGRVWEQYF. This rearrangement joins TRBV11-2 to TRBJ2-7; 10 nucleotides match TRBD2. The length of the CDR3 is 16 residues. Germline V gene sequence: CDR1 SGHAT, CDR2 FQNNGV. V gave up 5 bases and J gave up 7 bases; unmatched junction bases: 14.

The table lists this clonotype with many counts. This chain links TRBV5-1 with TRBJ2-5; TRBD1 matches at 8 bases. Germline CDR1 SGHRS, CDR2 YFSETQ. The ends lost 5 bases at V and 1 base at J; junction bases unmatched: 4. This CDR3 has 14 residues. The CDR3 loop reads CASRNTGGQETQYF. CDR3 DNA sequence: TGCGCCAGCAGAAATACAGGGGGCCAAGAGACCCAGTACTTC.

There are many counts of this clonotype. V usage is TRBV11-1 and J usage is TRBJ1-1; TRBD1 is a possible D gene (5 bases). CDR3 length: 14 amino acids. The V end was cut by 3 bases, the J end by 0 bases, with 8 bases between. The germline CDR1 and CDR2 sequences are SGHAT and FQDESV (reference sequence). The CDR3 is CASSFWGMNTEAFF. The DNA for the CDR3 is TGTGCCAGCAGCTTTTGGGGCATGAACACTGAAGCTTTCTTT.

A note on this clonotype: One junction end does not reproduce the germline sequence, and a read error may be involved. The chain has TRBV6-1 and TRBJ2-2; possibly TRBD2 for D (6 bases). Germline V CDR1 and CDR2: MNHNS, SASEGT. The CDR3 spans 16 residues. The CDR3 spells CASHVSGTRNTGKLFF. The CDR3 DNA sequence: TGTGCCAGCCACGTCTCCGGGACTCGGAACACCGGGAAGCTGTTTTTT.

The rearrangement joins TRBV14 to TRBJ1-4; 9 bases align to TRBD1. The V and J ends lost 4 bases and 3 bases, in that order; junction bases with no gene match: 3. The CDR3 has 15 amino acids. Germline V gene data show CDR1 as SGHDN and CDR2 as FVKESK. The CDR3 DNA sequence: TGTGCCAGCAGCCCCCGGACAGGGGCTAATGAAAAACTGTTTTTT. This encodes CASSPRTGANEKLFF.

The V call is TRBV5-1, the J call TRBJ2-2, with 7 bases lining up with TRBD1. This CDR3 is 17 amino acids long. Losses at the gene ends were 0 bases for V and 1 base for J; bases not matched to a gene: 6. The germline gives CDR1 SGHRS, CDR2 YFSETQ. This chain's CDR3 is CASSLDAGGLNTGELFF. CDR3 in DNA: TGCGCCAGCAGCTTGGATGCAGGGGGTTTGAACACCGGGGAGCTGTTTTTT.

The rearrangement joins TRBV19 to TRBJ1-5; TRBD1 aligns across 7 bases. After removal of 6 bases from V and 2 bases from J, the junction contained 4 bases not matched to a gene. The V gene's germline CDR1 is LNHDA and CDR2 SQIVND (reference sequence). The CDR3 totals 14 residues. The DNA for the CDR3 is TGTGCCAGTAGCGGGGACAGCGGCAATCAGCCCCAGCATTTT. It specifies CASSGDSGNQPQHF.

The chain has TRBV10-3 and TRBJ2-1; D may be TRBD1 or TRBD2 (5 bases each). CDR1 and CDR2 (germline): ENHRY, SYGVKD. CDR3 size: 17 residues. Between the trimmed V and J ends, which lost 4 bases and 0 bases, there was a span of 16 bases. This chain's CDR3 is CAISGQGKGSSYNEQFF. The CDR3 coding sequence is TGTGCCATCAGTGGTCAGGGAAAGGGGAGCTCCTACAATGAGCAGTTCTTC.

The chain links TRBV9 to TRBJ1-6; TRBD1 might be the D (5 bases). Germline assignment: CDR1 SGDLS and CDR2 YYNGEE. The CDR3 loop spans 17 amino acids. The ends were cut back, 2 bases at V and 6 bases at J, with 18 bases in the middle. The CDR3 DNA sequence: TGTGCCAGCAGCGTTGCCGGGACGGCCGGCGGTAATTCACCCCTCCACTTT. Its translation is CASSVAGTAGGNSPLHF.

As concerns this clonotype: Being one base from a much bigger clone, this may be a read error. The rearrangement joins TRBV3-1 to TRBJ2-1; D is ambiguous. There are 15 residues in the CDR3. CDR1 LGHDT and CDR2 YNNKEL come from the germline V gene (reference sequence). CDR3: CACSPTLSPYNEQFF. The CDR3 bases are TGTGCCTGCAGCCCGACTTTAAGCCCCTACAATGAGCAGTTCTTC.

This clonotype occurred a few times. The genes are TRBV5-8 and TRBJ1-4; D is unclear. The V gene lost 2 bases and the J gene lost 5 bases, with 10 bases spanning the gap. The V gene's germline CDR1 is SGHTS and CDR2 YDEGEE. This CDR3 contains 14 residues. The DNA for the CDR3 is TGTGCCAGCAGCTTCGGGAAAAGGAATGAAAAACTGTTTTTT. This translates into CASSFGKRNEKLFF.

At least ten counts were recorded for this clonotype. The CDR3, as DNA: TGTGCCAGCTCACCATTTGCGGGAGCAGATGAGACCCAGTACTTC. Translating gives CASSPFAGADETQYF. J is TRBJ2-5 and V is TRBV18, with 7 bases fitting TRBD2. This CDR3 contains 15 residues. V shed 2 bases, J shed 5 bases, and the junction held 8 bases outside the gene matches. The germline gives CDR1 KGHSH, CDR2 LQKENI.

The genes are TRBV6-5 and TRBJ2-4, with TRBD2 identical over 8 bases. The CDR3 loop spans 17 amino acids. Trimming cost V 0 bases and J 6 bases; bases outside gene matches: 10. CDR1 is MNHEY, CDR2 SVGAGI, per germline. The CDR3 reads CASSYSRRGALVNIQYF. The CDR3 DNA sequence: TGTGCCAGCAGTTACTCAAGGCGGGGGGCGTTGGTAAACATTCAGTACTTC.

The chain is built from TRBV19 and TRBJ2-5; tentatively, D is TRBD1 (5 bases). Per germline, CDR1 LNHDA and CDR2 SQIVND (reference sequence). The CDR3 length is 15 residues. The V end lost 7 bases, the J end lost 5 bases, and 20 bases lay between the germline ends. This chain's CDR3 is CASNPVAGQAETQYF. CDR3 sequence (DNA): TGTGCCAGTAACCCGGTAGCAGGACAAGCGGAGACCCAGTACTTC. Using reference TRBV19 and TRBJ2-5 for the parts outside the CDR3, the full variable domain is DGGITQSPKYLFRKEGQNVTLSCEQNLNHDAMYWYRQDPGQGLRLIYYSQIVNDFQKGDIAEGYSVSREKKESFPLTVTSAQKNPTAFYLCASNPVAGQAETQYFGPGTRLLVL.

CDR3 sequence: CASSSLDKGNTIYF. The CDR3 DNA is TGTGCCAGCAGCTCACTGGACAAGGGAAACACCATATATTTT. This chain links TRBV11-2 with TRBJ1-3, with D tentatively TRBD1 (5 bases). CDR3 size: 14 residues. Trimming removed 4 bases at V and 4 bases at J, with 11 bases between. CDR1 is SGHAT and CDR2 is FQNNGV in the germline V gene.

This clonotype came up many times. The CDR3 region has the DNA TGTGCCAGCAGCCAAGAGGGACGGGGGGAAAAACTGTTTTTT. Amino acids: CASSQEGRGEKLFF. The J gene is TRBJ1-4, the V gene TRBV3-1, with D possibly being TRBD1 (5 bases). Trimming removed 0 bases from V and 8 bases from J, with 10 bases in between. The CDR3 consists of 14 residues. Germline-derived CDR1 and CDR2 are LGHDT and YNNKEL (reference sequence). Variable domain in full (rest from reference TRBV3-1 and TRBJ1-4): DTAVSQTPKYLVTQMGNDKSIKCEQNLGHDTMYWYKQDSKKFLKIMFSYNNKELIINETVPNRFSPKSPDKAHLNLHINSLELGDSAVYFCASSQEGRGEKLFFGSGTQLSVL.

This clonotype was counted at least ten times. In DNA form, the CDR3 reads TGTGCCAGCTCACCACCAGGACTGGAGCCGGGTTGGCAGTTCTTC. This codes for CASSPPGLEPGWQFF. The rearrangement joins TRBV18 to TRBJ2-1, with D perhaps matching TRBD2 (5 bases). Deletions cut 0 bases from V and 12 bases from J, with 18 bases between. Germline CDR1 and CDR2: KGHSH and LQKENI. The CDR3 contains 15 residues.

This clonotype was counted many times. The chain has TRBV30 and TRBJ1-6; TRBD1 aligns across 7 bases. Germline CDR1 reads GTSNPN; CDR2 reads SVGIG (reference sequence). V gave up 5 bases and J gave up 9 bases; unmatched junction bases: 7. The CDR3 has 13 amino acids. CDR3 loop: CAWVGTEGSPLHF. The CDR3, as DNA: TGTGCCTGGGTCGGGACAGAGGGTTCACCCCTCCACTTT.

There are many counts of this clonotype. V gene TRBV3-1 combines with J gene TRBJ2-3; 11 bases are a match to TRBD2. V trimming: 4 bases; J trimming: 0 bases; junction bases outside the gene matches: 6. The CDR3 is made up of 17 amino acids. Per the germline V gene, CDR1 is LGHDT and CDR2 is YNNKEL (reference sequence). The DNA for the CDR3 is TGTGCCAGCAGCCCGTGGACTAGCGGGTTTAGCACAGATACGCAGTATTTT. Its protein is CASSPWTSGFSTDTQYF.

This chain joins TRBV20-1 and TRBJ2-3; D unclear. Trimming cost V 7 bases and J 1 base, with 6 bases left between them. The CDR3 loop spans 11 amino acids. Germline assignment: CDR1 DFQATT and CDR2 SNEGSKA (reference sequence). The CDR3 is CSVRGTDTQYF. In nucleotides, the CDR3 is TGCAGTGTCCGGGGCACAGATACGCAGTATTTT.

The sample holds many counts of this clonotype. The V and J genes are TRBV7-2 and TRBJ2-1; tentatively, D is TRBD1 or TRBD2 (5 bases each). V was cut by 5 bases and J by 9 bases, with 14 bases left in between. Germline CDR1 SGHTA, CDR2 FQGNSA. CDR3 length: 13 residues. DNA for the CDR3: TGTGCCAGCAGCCAGGAGGCCAGGGCTGAGCAGTTCTTC. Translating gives CASSQEARAEQFF.

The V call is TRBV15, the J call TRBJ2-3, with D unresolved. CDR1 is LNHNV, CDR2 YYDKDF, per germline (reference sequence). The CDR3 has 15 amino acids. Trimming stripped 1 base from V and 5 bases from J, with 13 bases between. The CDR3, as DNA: TGTGCCACCAGCAGAGCTATAACAGCACAAGATACGCAGTATTTT. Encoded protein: CATSRAITAQDTQYF.

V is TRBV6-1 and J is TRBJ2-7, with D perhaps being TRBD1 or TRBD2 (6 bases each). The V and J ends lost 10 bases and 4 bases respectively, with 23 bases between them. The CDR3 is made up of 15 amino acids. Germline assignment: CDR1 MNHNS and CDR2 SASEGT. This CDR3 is CATSYRAGTPYEQYF. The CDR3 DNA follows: TGTGCCACCTCATACAGGGCAGGGACTCCGTACGAGCAGTACTTC.